What follows describes a single T cell receptor (beta chain). The target antigen is unknown. The sample comes from a study of post-analysis software for immune sequencing data. Overall study: There were relapsing-remitting, secondary progressive and progressive-relapsing multiple sclerosis among the disease courses included. Findings and limits, study-wide: Strong same-batch co-clustering of samples appeared with F measure clustering. Controls' normalized Chao1 diversity significantly exceeded that of multiple sclerosis patients.

Incorporated into the TCR beta cDNA libraries were unique molecular identifiers, which served to reduce PCR and sequencing biases. Between 1 and 10 million T cells gave rise to roughly 0.5 million cDNA molecules. A single record per CDR3 protein comes from TCRdb applying MiXCR to the PCR reads. The table lists about 810,000 distinct CDR3 sequences, about 50% of them singletons. The specimen was blood. The sequence was obtained from a girl aged 5-17 years with multiple sclerosis.

Written as DNA, the CDR3 is TGTGCCAGCAGTCCTCGGACAGGGGTTAGCAATCAGCCCCAGCATTTT. Protein sequence: CASSPRTGVSNQPQHF. V usage is TRBV27 and J usage is TRBJ1-5; TRBD1 matches at 9 bases. This CDR3 is 16 amino acids long. Per germline, CDR1 MNHEY and CDR2 SMNVEV (reference sequence). V was pared by 5 bases and J by 0 bases, with 5 bases of the junction left unmatched.